Listed below are T cell receptor beta chains from one sample, sequenced in a study of blood T cell repertoires in COVID-19. Assay used: immunoSEQ multiplex PCR; TCRdb lists only in-frame clones, some missing. The sample lists tens of thousands of clones, 70% to 85% occurring once. Material for sequencing was peripheral blood. The source is an older man with acute or convalescent COVID-19. CDR3s include the opening cysteine and the closing phenylalanine or tryptophan. Each record gives: clone size, V gene, D gene, J gene, CDR3 protein, CDR3 DNA. The D gene is left open where the match is weak. Clone size, where shown, is once, few, many, or a class for clones that have expanded.

>once|TRBV5-1|TRBD1|TRBJ1-2
CASSLVARDPGGGYTF
TGCGCCAGCAGCTTGGTGGCCCGGGACCCAGGGGGAGGCTACACCTTC
>NA|TRBV15|TRBD1|TRBJ2-7
CATSTLFGQVSYEQYF
TGTGCCACCAGCACATTATTCGGACAGGTCTCCTACGAGCAGTACTTC
>few|TRBV15|TRBD2|TRBJ2-1
CATSQPRRLAGVYEQFF
TGTGCCACCAGCCAACCAAGAAGACTAGCGGGAGTATATGAGCAGTTCTTC
>NA|TRBV28|NA|TRBJ1-1
CASLRPGRGNTEAFF
TGTGCCAGCCTGAGACCGGGCAGGGGCAACACTGAAGCTTTCTTT
>NA|TRBV4-1|TRBD1|TRBJ1-1
CASSQVQGRTEAFF
TGCGCCAGCAGCCAAGTACAGGGGAGGACTGAAGCTTTCTTT
>NA|TRBV4-2|TRBD1|TRBJ1-4
CASSQEGWTGATEKLFF
TGTGCCAGCAGCCAAGAGGGTTGGACAGGGGCCACTGAAAAACTGTTTTTT
>NA|TRBV15|TRBD2|TRBJ2-7
CATSRDLGLANEQYF
TGTGCCACCAGCAGGGACCTTGGACTAGCGAACGAGCAGTACTTC
>NA|TRBV14|NA|TRBJ1-4
CASSQLPGTSDEKLFF
TGTGCCAGCAGCCAGTTACCCGGGACAAGCGATGAAAAACTGTTTTTT
>NA|TRBV6-5|TRBD1|TRBJ1-1
CASSYWLDRGEAFF
TGTGCCAGCAGTTACTGGCTTGACAGGGGCGAAGCTTTCTTT
>NA|TRBV2|TRBD1|TRBJ2-7
CASSEEQGVFHEQYF
TGTGCCAGCAGTGAAGAACAGGGGGTTTTCCACGAGCAGTACTTC
>NA|TRBV5-1|NA|TRBJ2-3
CASSTTRPPDTQYF
TGCGCCAGCAGCACTACCAGACCACCAGATACGCAGTATTTT
>once|TRBV7-9|TRBD1|TRBJ2-7
CASSLVQGVHEQYF
TGTGCCAGCAGCTTAGTCCAGGGGGTTCACGAGCAGTACTTC
>NA|TRBV7-9|NA|TRBJ1-3
CASSFGGITLNTIYF
TGTGCCAGCAGCTTTGGGGGGATAACACTAAACACCATATATTTT
>NA|TRBV28|TRBD1|TRBJ1-6
CASSHPGQGGSPLHF
TGTGCCAGCAGTCACCCGGGACAGGGTGGCTCACCCCTCCACTTT
>NA|TRBV7-2|NA|TRBJ1-1
CASSLNGQQNTEAFF
TGTGCCAGCAGCTTAAATGGGCAGCAGAACACTGAAGCTTTCTTT
>NA|TRBV7-2|TRBD2|TRBJ2-1
CASSPPGLPFNEQFF
TGTGCCAGCAGCCCGCCGGGACTACCTTTCAATGAGCAGTTCTTC
>NA|TRBV6-5|TRBD1|TRBJ1-1
CASSIDRGGTEAFF
TGTGCCAGCAGCATCGACAGGGGGGGGACTGAAGCTTTCTTT
>NA|TRBV9|TRBD1|TRBJ1-1
CASSDPRQGSEAFF
TGTGCCAGCAGCGATCCGAGACAGGGTTCAGAAGCTTTCTTT
>NA|TRBV7-9|TRBD2|TRBJ2-3
CASSPTSGTSTDTQYF
TGTGCCAGCAGCCCGACTAGCGGGACTAGCACAGATACGCAGTATTTT
>NA|TRBV7-3|NA|TRBJ1-5
CASTQKAGADASNQPQHF
TGTGCCAGCACCCAGAAGGCAGGGGCCGACGCTAGCAATCAGCCCCAGCATTTT
>NA|TRBV7-2|TRBD2|TRBJ2-3
CASSLMRGGTDTQYF
TGTGCCAGCAGCTTAATGCGGGGGGGCACAGATACGCAGTATTTT
>NA|TRBV25-1|NA|TRBJ2-7
CASSEYGGYEQYF
TGTGCCAGCAGTGAATATGGGGGGTACGAGCAGTACTTC
>NA|TRBV4-1|TRBD1|TRBJ1-1
CASSQVPTGSKTEAFF
TGCGCCAGCAGCCAAGTTCCGACAGGGTCAAAAACTGAAGCTTTCTTT
>NA|TRBV5-4|NA|TRBJ1-6
CASSPRDRLDSPLHF
TGTGCCAGCAGCCCCCGTGACAGATTGGATTCACCCCTCCACTTT
>NA|TRBV6-5|TRBD1|TRBJ1-5
CASKPDRVGNQPQHF
TGTGCCAGCAAACCCGACAGGGTCGGCAATCAGCCCCAGCATTTT
>few|TRBV6-5|NA|TRBJ1-5
CASSPRDSNQPQHF
TGTGCCAGCAGTCCCCGGGATAGCAATCAGCCCCAGCATTTT
>NA|TRBV4-1|NA|TRBJ1-2
CASSQDSRRHTF
TGCGCCAGCAGCCAAGATTCGCGGCGGCACACCTTC
>NA|TRBV24-1|TRBD1|TRBJ2-1
CATSGQGTYNEQFF
TGTGCCACCAGTGGACAGGGGACCTACAATGAGCAGTTCTTC
>NA|TRBV27|NA|TRBJ2-1
CASSSREVSNEQFF
TGTGCCAGCAGCTCCCGAGAGGTGTCGAATGAGCAGTTCTTC
>NA|TRBV7-9|TRBD1|TRBJ2-7
CASSFGQEHYEQYF
TGTGCCAGCAGCTTTGGACAGGAACATTACGAGCAGTACTTC
>NA|TRBV2|TRBD1|TRBJ2-5
CASSTGALGETQYF
TGTGCCAGCAGCACAGGGGCATTGGGGGAGACCCAGTACTTC
>NA|TRBV29-1|NA|TRBJ1-2
CSVGDRYGYTF
TGCAGCGTTGGAGACAGATATGGCTACACCTTC
>NA|TRBV19|NA|TRBJ1-2
CASSLRQETNYGYTF
TGTGCCAGTAGTCTGCGACAGGAAACTAACTATGGCTACACCTTC
>NA|TRBV28|NA|TRBJ2-7
CASSSPSRNHEQYF
TGTGCCAGCAGTTCTCCTTCGAGGAACCACGAGCAGTACTTC
>NA|TRBV3-1/TRBV3-2|TRBD1|TRBJ2-7
CASATGGKPYEQYF
TGTGCCAGTGCGACAGGGGGAAAACCCTACGAGCAGTACTTC
>once|TRBV2|TRBD1|TRBJ2-1
CASSTGGYNEQFF
TGTGCCAGCAGTACAGGGGGGTACAATGAGCAGTTCTTC
>NA|TRBV7-2|TRBD1|TRBJ2-5
CASSSSGQGQETQYF
TGTGCCAGCAGCTCCTCGGGACAGGGCCAAGAGACCCAGTACTTC
>NA|TRBV7-2|NA|TRBJ1-4
CASSRGGQDNEKLFF
TGTGCCAGCAGCCGGGGGGGGCAGGATAATGAAAAACTGTTTTTT
>NA|TRBV7-9|TRBD2|TRBJ2-2
CASTSPPGTRNTGELFF
TGTGCCAGCACCTCCCCCCCCGGGACTAGGAACACCGGGGAGCTGTTTTTT
>few|TRBV5-1|TRBD1|TRBJ1-5
CASSPGQGPNQPQHF
TGCGCCAGCAGCCCGGGACAGGGACCCAATCAGCCCCAGCATTTT
>few|TRBV30|NA|TRBJ1-1
CAWSVLGGTEAFF
TGTGCCTGGAGTGTACTAGGGGGCACTGAAGCTTTCTTT
>NA|TRBV27|NA|TRBJ2-1
CASSLGQGFYNEQFF
TGTGCCAGCAGTTTAGGTCAGGGTTTTTACAATGAGCAGTTCTTC
>NA|TRBV6-5|TRBD1|TRBJ2-5
CASRVDRGSETQYF
TGTGCCAGCAGGGTGGACAGGGGGTCCGAGACCCAGTACTTC
>NA|TRBV28|TRBD1|TRBJ1-2
CASSLWDRDNGYTF
TGTGCCAGCAGTTTATGGGACAGGGATAATGGCTACACCTTC
>NA|TRBV19|NA|TRBJ1-1
CASSLTRTVKNTEAFF
TGTGCCAGTAGTCTTACTCGGACAGTAAAGAACACTGAAGCTTTCTTT
>NA|TRBV30|NA|TRBJ1-3
CACASPGPRSGNTIYF
TGTGCCTGCGCCTCTCCAGGGCCCCGTTCTGGAAACACCATATATTTT
>few|TRBV19|TRBD1|TRBJ1-1
CASRHRTGGAEAFF
TGTGCCAGTAGACATCGGACAGGGGGGGCTGAAGCTTTCTTT
>NA|TRBV11-2|TRBD1|TRBJ1-2
CASRRQGNYGYTF
TGTGCCAGCAGACGACAGGGAAACTATGGCTACACCTTC
>NA|TRBV5-1|TRBD2|TRBJ2-7
CASSLAGTSGYEQYF
TGCGCCAGCAGCTTGGCCGGGACTAGCGGCTACGAGCAGTACTTC
>NA|TRBV12-3/TRBV12-4|TRBD2|TRBJ2-1
CASSPSSGEQFF
TGTGCCAGCAGTCCCTCTAGCGGGGAGCAGTTCTTC
>NA|TRBV9|NA|TRBJ2-7
CASSVGYLSSYEQYF
TGTGCCAGCAGCGTAGGGTACTTAAGCTCCTACGAGCAGTACTTC